This TCR beta chain was recovered during a study of blood T cell repertoires in COVID-19. As for the study in general: T cells, B-cell-depleted T cells, or PBMCs supplied cDNA or gDNA.

Produced via immunoSEQ multiplex PCR; TCRdb's table is partial and in-frame only. The data contain about 220,000 clones, around four fifths of them seen just once; the ten biggest clones take up about 20%. The CDR3 length is 17 residues. Source material: peripheral blood. The chain has TRBV21-1 and TRBJ2-5; TRBD1 is the table's D call and was not checked against the DNA. TRBV21-1 is labeled a pseudogene. The clonotype comes from a man between 25 and 39 years old with active or convalescent COVID-19. The CDR3 region is CASSKGGGPQLHETQYF. The DNA for the CDR3 is TGTGCCAGCAGCAAAGGTGGGGGCCCCCAACTCCATGAGACCCAGTACTTC.